This is a list of T cell receptor beta chains from one sample in a study of shared clonotypes between healthy human individuals. Profiled with immunoSEQ multiplex PCR; TCRdb holds only in-frame clones, not every one. Of some 1,900,000 clones in the sample, about 94% were seen once. The specimen sequenced was naive CD8+ T cells sorted from blood. These TCRs come from a man between 18 and 35 years old in good health. The CDR3 runs from the conserved cysteine through the conserved F or W. Where a row states a size, it is once, few, many or the class of an expanded clone; other rows omit it.

V gene	clone size	J gene	CDR3 protein
TRBV19	.	TRBJ2-1	CASREVGAYEQFF
TRBV7-9	few	TRBJ2-7	CASSYGDYEQYF
TRBV28	.	TRBJ1-5	CASSFSTLISTRQGKIGNQPQHF
TRBV19	.	TRBJ1-2	CASTPGENYGYTF
TRBV7-6	once	TRBJ2-1	CASSLGLAGETEQFF
TRBV2	.	TRBJ1-5	CASMDPMGYQPQHF
TRBV2	once	TRBJ2-2	CASSELAGGINTGELFF
TRBV7-2	.	TRBJ2-1	CASSLAGGDNEQFF
TRBV6-5	.	TRBJ1-1	CASSEPRGLNTEAFF
TRBV11-2	.	TRBJ1-1	CASSLSTATEAFF
TRBV27	once	TRBJ1-5	CASSLGGATAGNQPQHF
TRBV7-2	.	TRBJ2-7	CASSLAGEQYF
TRBV25-1	.	TRBJ1-1	CASSERNTEAFF
TRBV27	once	TRBJ2-7	CASSLVGASSYEQYF
TRBV13	.	TRBJ2-3	CASRPGLADTDTQYF
TRBV6-7	.	TRBJ2-1	CASSRVAGVDYNEQFF
TRBV28	.	TRBJ1-5	CASSSDTNSNQPQHF
TRBV5-4	.	TRBJ2-7	CASRSDNSYEQYF
TRBV5-4	.	TRBJ2-3	CASSFSAYPDTQYF